These 23 T cell receptor beta chains originate from one sample sequenced in a study of cytomegalovirus exposure and HLA in healthy donors. Vbeta (60) and Jbeta (13) primers were used in the PCR. TCRdb's copy holds only in-frame clones and misses some; the assay was immunoSEQ multiplex PCR. The sample yields under 120,000 clones, 50% to 70% seen once. The sequenced material came from PBMCs. These receptors came from a young man in good health and CMV-seropositive.

This clone appeared a few times. The rearrangement joins TRBV2 to TRBJ2-5; TRBD1 aligns across 7 bases. This CDR3 spans 13 amino acids. Germline loops: CDR1 SNHLY, CDR2 FYNNEI. The V and J ends lost 4 bases and 4 bases, in that order; junction bases with no gene match: 3. The CDR3 loop reads CASSAGQLETQYF. CDR3 nucleotide sequence: TGTGCCAGCAGTGCGGGACAGCTAGAGACCCAGTACTTC.

V usage is TRBV6-5 and J usage is TRBJ1-2, with 7 bases identical to TRBD1. The length of the CDR3 is 14 residues. J gave up 4 bases and V 6 bases, and 8 bases lay outside the gene matches. Germline CDR1 and CDR2: MNHEY and SVGAGI. CDR3 sequence: CASSQGDPPYGYTF. The CDR3 nucleotides read TGTGCCAGCAGCCAGGGGGACCCCCCCTATGGCTACACCTTC.

The chain employs TRBV7-9 and TRBJ2-7; 11 bases align to TRBD1. J was trimmed by 3 bases and V by 5 bases; bases with no gene match: 3. CDR3 length equals 14 residues. Looked up from germline, CDR1 is SEHNR and CDR2 is FQNEAQ (reference sequence). CDR3 coding DNA: TGTGCCAGCAGCCCCGGGACAGGGGGCTACGAGCAGTACTTC. It encodes CASSPGTGGYEQYF.

This chain connects TRBV5-1 to TRBJ2-1; TRBD2 might be the D (5 bases). This CDR3 contains 14 residues. Deletions cut 0 bases from V and 10 bases from J, with 14 bases between. CDR1 is SGHRS and CDR2 is YFSETQ in the germline V gene. This CDR3 is CASSLVAGTREQFF. For the CDR3, the DNA is TGCGCCAGCAGCTTGGTCGCGGGCACGCGAGAGCAGTTCTTC.

The V and J genes are TRBV5-6 and TRBJ1-2; the D is unclear. V was trimmed by 0 bases and J by 4 bases, leaving 10 bases between them. CDR3 size: 14 residues. Germline CDR1 is SGHDT and CDR2 is YYEEEE. CDR3 coding DNA: TGTGCCAGCAGCTTGGTTTGGGGAGGCTATGGCTACACCTTC. It specifies CASSLVWGGYGYTF.

DNA of the CDR3: TGTGCCAGCAGCCAAGGACAGACCGGCAATCAGCCCCAGCATTTT. This translates into CASSQGQTGNQPQHF. The chain joins TRBV4-2 to TRBJ1-5, with D perhaps matching TRBD1 (5 bases). V dropped 1 base and J dropped 2 bases, with 9 bases sitting between them. There are 15 residues in the CDR3. CDR1 and CDR2 from the germline V gene are LGHNA and YNFKEQ.

The chain employs TRBV27 and TRBJ2-5; a possible D gene is TRBD1 (6 bases). The J call may be faulty, since TRBJ2-7 better matches the DNA end. Per the germline V gene, CDR1 is MNHEY and CDR2 is SMNVEV (reference sequence). The CDR3 spans 16 residues. The CDR3 DNA is TGTGCCAGCAGTCCTCTAGGGGGTATCAGCTCCTACGAGCAGTACTTC. Translated: CASSPLGGISSYEQYF.

This clone was observed a few times. The V call is TRBV25-1, the J call TRBJ2-2, with a tentative D call TRBD2 (5 bases). This CDR3 is built from 13 residues. The germline gives CDR1 MGHDK, CDR2 SYGVNS. With 4 bases removed from V and 8 bases from J, the gap between germline ends came to 11 bases. This CDR3 reads CASSGGLGGELFF. DNA of the CDR3: TGTGCCAGCAGTGGCGGACTTGGAGGGGAGCTGTTTTTT. The whole variable domain, remainder taken from reference TRBV25-1 and TRBJ2-2, is EADIYQTPRYLVIGTGKKITLECSQTMGHDKMYWYQQDPGMELHLIHYSYGVNSTEKGDLSSESTVSRIRTEHFPLTLESARPSHTSQYLCASSGGLGGELFFGEGSRLTVL.

The chain links TRBV2 to TRBJ2-5; D is possibly TRBD2 (5 bases). Germline CDR1 is SNHLY and CDR2 is FYNNEI. The CDR3 totals 12 residues. Trimming shortened V by 10 bases and J by 5 bases, and 14 bases separated the two germline ends. Written as DNA, the CDR3 is TGTGCCACTACAACTTCGGGGGAGACCCAGTACTTC. It yields the protein CATTTSGETQYF.

This chain uses TRBV4-1 with TRBJ2-3; 10 bases fit TRBD2. Germline V lookup: CDR1 MGHRA, CDR2 YSYEKL. CDR3 length: 16 amino acids. V lost 2 bases, J lost 1 base, and 3 bases stayed unmatched. CDR3 bases: TGCGCCAGCAGCCAACCCAGCGGGGGGGGCACAGATACGCAGTATTTT. Translated: CASSQPSGGGTDTQYF.

The V and J genes are TRBV6-1 and TRBJ2-3; TRBD1 is a possible D gene (6 bases). CDR1 is MNHNS and CDR2 is SASEGT in the germline V gene. This CDR3 spans 15 amino acids. V lost 7 bases and J 1 base, leaving 15 bases between the germline ends. The CDR3 loop reads CASTRHHRGTDTQYF. CDR3 in DNA: TGTGCCAGCACCCGGCACCACAGGGGCACAGATACGCAGTATTTT.

This clone showed up just a few times. This sequence joins TRBV27 and TRBJ1-6, with D perhaps matching TRBD1 (6 bases). The length of the CDR3 is 15 residues. V was pared by 6 bases and J by 8 bases, with 17 bases between. Germline V gene lookup returns CDR1 MNHEY and CDR2 SMNVEV (reference sequence). In DNA, the CDR3 is TGTGCCAGCAGCCGATACCGGACAGCCGATTCACCCCTCCACTTT. As protein: CASSRYRTADSPLHF.

This clone was seen a handful of times. This chain uses TRBV10-3 with TRBJ2-1, with D possibly matching TRBD1 (6 bases). The germline CDR1 and CDR2 sequences are ENHRY and SYGVKD. The ends were cut back, 6 bases at V and 7 bases at J, with 13 bases in the middle. The CDR3 is made up of 13 amino acids. The CDR3 loop is CAISSGQTNEQFF. The CDR3, as DNA: TGTGCCATCAGCTCAGGACAGACTAATGAGCAGTTCTTC.

The V gene is TRBV7-2, the J gene TRBJ2-2; D perhaps matches TRBD1 (5 bases). Germline V gene sequence: CDR1 SGHTA, CDR2 FQGNSA. The V and J ends lost 6 bases and 3 bases respectively, with 8 bases between them. CDR3 length equals 13 residues. In nucleotides, the CDR3 is TGTGCCAGCAGTCGACAGTACACCGGGGAGCTGTTTTTT. Its protein is CASSRQYTGELFF.

In its sample, this clone was seen once. The chain links TRBV20-1 to TRBJ1-1; no definite D call. V gave up 3 bases and J gave up 9 bases, with 11 bases separating them. Germline V lookup: CDR1 DFQATT, CDR2 SNEGSKA (reference sequence). The CDR3 is made up of 11 amino acids. This chain's CDR3 is CSARAQDKAFF. The CDR3 nucleotides read TGCAGTGCTAGGGCCCAGGATAAAGCTTTCTTT.

This chain links TRBV5-1 with TRBJ2-1, with TRBD2 as a possible D gene (5 bases). Germline CDR1 SGHRS, CDR2 YFSETQ. This CDR3 comprises 12 residues. With 2 bases removed from V and 7 bases from J, the gap between germline ends came to 7 bases. This chain's CDR3 is CASSFGENEQFF. In DNA form, the CDR3 reads TGCGCCAGCAGCTTCGGGGAGAATGAGCAGTTCTTC. The entire variable domain, with the rest obtained from reference TRBV5-1 and TRBJ2-1, is as follows: KAGVTQTPRYLIKTRGQQVTLSCSPISGHRSVSWYQQTPGQGLQFLFEYFSETQRNKGNFPGRFSGRQFSNSRSEMNVSTLELGDSALYLCASSFGENEQFFGPGTRLTVL.

The chain recombines TRBV2 with TRBJ2-3; D is uncertain. V was trimmed by 2 bases and J by 4 bases, leaving 13 bases between them. Germline V gene sequence: CDR1 SNHLY, CDR2 FYNNEI. The CDR3 is made up of 15 amino acids. CDR3 nucleotides: TGTGCCAGCAGTGAACGGGTCAGATTCGCAGATACGCAGTATTTT. It codes for CASSERVRFADTQYF.

V usage is TRBV5-1 and J usage is TRBJ2-3; 8 bases line up with TRBD2. V was clipped by 4 bases and J by 4 bases; unmatched bases: 5. CDR1 is SGHRS, CDR2 YFSETQ, per germline. The CDR3 length is 14 residues. CDR3 DNA sequence: TGCGCCAGCAGCACCGGGACTAGAGCAGATACGCAGTATTTT. Residues: CASSTGTRADTQYF.

This rearrangement joins TRBV7-2 to TRBJ2-3; D is possibly TRBD2 (6 bases). V lost 5 bases, J lost 2 bases, and 14 bases lay in between. Per germline, CDR1 SGHTA and CDR2 FQGNSA. The CDR3 extends over 15 amino acids. CDR3 region: CASSDPGLHTDTQYF. CDR3 sequence (DNA): TGTGCCAGCAGCGATCCGGGACTCCACACAGATACGCAGTATTTT.

This clone showed up just once. The chain combines TRBV9 with TRBJ2-1; TRBD2 aligns across 13 bases. CDR3 length: 15 amino acids. CDR1 SGDLS and CDR2 YYNGEE come from the germline V gene. V gave up 3 bases and J gave up 6 bases; unmatched junction bases: 3. CDR3 coding DNA: TGTGCCAGCAGCGCCGGGACTAGCGGGACCAATGAGCAGTTCTTC. Translating gives CASSAGTSGTNEQFF.

V and J are TRBV5-4 and TRBJ2-5; D is possibly TRBD2 (6 bases). The CDR3 consists of 15 residues. The V and J ends lost 8 bases and 2 bases respectively, with 19 bases between them. CDR1 and CDR2 (germline): SGHNT, YYREEE (reference sequence). The CDR3 loop reads CASFHGGTAQETQYF. Here the CDR3 DNA reads TGTGCCAGTTTCCATGGGGGGACCGCTCAAGAGACCCAGTACTTC.

There are a few counts of this clone. The rearrangement links TRBV10-2 to TRBJ1-1; D ambiguous. The germline V and J ends were trimmed by 1 base and 6 bases, with 6 bases remaining between them. The germline V gene has CDR1 WSHSY and CDR2 SAAADI. The CDR3 extends over 12 amino acids. CDR3 coding DNA: TGCGCCAGCAGTGAGTTGGCAGCTGAAGCTTTCTTT. It is translated as CASSELAAEAFF.

The rearrangement joins TRBV5-6 to TRBJ2-5, with TRBD1 matching 10 bases. This CDR3 contains 17 residues. Losses at the gene ends were 0 bases for V and 5 bases for J; bases not matched to a gene: 10. Germline CDR1 SGHDT, CDR2 YYEEEE. This CDR3 is CASSLVDRGPSSETQYF. The CDR3 DNA reads TGTGCCAGCAGCTTGGTAGACAGGGGGCCTTCGAGCGAGACCCAGTACTTC.